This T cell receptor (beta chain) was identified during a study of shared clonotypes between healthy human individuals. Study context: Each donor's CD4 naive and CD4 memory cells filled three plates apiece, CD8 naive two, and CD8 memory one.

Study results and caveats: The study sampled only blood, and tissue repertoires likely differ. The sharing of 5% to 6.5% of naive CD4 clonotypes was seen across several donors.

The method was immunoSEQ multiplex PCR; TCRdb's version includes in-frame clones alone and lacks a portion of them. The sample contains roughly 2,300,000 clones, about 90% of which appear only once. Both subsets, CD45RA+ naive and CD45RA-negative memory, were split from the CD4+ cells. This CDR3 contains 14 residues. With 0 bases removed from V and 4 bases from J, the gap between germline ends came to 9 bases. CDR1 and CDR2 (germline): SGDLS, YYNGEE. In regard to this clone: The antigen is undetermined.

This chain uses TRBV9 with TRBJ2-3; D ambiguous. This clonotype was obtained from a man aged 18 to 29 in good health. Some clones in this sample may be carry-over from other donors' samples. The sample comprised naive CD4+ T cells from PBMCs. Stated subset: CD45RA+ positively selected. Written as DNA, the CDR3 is TGTGCCAGCAGCGTAGTTCCAACGGCAGATACGCAGTATTTT. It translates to CASSVVPTADTQYF.